This T cell receptor (beta chain) was found in a study of blood T cell repertoires in COVID-19. As for the study in general: Italy, Spain and the United States were the sources of the convalescent and acute COVID-19 samples. PBMCs, B-cell-depleted T cells, or T cells provided the cDNA or gDNA that made up the material.

Clones were sequenced by immunoSEQ multiplex PCR, and TCRdb holds only the in-frame ones, with some missing. This sample has approximately 250,000 clones; more than 70% occur once, and the top ten carry roughly 5.2%. The junction had 2 bases not matched to a gene; V was cut back by 3 bases and J by 4 bases. Germline V lookup: CDR1 SEHNR, CDR2 FQNEAQ (reference sequence). This CDR3 has 14 amino acids. This chain uses TRBV7-9 with TRBJ2-1, with TRBD2 matching over 8 bases. The clonotype comes from a woman of 80 years or more with COVID-19, enrolled during active disease. Sequencing was performed on peripheral blood. The CDR3 spells CASSFGTSYNEQFF. CDR3 sequence (DNA): TGTGCCAGCAGCTTCGGGACTAGTTACAATGAGCAGTTCTTC. The full variable domain, completed using reference TRBV7-9 and TRBJ2-1, is DTGVSQNPRHKITKRGQNVTFRCDPISEHNRLYWYRQTLGQGPEFLTYFQNEAQLEKSRLLSDRFSAERPKGSFSTLEIQRTEQGDSAMYLCASSFGTSYNEQFFGPGTRLTVL.